What follows is one T cell receptor beta chain and its context. Its antigen is still unknown. Separation from the roughly 690-subject first cohort characterized the approximately 120-subject validation cohort, to which the donors belonged. This sample was taken from a study of cytomegalovirus exposure and HLA in healthy donors. Study-wide results and caveats: Across donors, most TCRs were seen rarely, yet some public ones were widespread. First-cohort TCR clusters were later found to tend to co-occur in the 120 or so validation repertoires.

Sequencing was performed with immunoSEQ multiplex PCR; in TCRdb, only in-frame clones are kept and a portion is missing. The repertoire includes roughly 150,000 clones, 88% of them detected once, and 2.5% to 3% sits in the top ten. The TCR sequence derives from a man aged 18 to 29 in good health and CMV-seronegative. Sequencing used PBMCs.

In nucleotides, the CDR3 is TGTGCCAGCAGTTACTCGGGGGGTGTGAGCTATGGCTACACCTTC. This translates into CASSYSGGVSYGYTF. The chain carries TRBV6-5 and TRBJ1-2; perhaps TRBD1 as D (5 bases). Germline V gene sequence: CDR1 MNHEY, CDR2 SVGAGI. Trimming took off 0 bases at V and 4 bases at J, with 12 bases between the two ends. This CDR3 has 15 amino acids.